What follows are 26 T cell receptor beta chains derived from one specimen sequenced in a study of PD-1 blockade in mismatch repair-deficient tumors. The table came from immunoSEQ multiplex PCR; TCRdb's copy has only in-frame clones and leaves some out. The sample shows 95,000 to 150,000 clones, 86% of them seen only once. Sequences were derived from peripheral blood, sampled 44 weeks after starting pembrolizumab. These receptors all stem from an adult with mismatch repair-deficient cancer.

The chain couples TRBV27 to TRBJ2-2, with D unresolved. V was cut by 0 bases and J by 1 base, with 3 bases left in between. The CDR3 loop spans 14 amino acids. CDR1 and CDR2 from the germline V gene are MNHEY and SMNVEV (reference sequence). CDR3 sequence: CASSLSRNTGELFF. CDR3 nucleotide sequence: TGTGCCAGCAGTTTATCTCGGAACACCGGGGAGCTGTTTTTT.

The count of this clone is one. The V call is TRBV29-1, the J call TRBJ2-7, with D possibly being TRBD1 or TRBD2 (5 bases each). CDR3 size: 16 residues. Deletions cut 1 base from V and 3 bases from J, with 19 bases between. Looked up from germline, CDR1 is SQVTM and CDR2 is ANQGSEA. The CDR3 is CSVEVGTSLRDYEQYF. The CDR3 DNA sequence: TGCAGCGTTGAAGTGGGGACGTCTCTCCGGGACTACGAGCAGTACTTC.

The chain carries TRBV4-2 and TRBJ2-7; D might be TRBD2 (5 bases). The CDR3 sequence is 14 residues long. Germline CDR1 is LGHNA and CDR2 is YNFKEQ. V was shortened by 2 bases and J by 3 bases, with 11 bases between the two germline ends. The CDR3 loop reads CASSQHNGNYEQYF. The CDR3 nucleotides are TGTGCCAGCAGCCAACACAACGGGAACTACGAGCAGTACTTC.

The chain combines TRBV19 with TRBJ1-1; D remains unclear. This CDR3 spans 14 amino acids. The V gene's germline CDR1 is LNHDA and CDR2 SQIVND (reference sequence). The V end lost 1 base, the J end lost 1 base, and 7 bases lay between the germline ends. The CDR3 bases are TGTGCCAGTAGTATAGGTGTAGGGAACACTGAAGCTTTCTTT. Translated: CASSIGVGNTEAFF.

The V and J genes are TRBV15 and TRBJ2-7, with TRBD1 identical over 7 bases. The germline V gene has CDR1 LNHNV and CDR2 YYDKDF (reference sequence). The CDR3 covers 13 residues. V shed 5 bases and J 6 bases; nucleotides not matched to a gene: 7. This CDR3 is CATSYVGDSEQYF. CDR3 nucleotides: TGTGCCACCAGCTATGTCGGGGACAGCGAGCAGTACTTC.

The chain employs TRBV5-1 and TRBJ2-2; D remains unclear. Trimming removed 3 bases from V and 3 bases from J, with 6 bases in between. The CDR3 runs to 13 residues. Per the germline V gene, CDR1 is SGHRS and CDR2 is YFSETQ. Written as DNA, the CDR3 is TGCGCCAGCAGCTCTCAATACACCGGGGAGCTGTTTTTT. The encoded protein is CASSSQYTGELFF. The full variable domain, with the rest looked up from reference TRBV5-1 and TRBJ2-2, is KAGVTQTPRYLIKTRGQQVTLSCSPISGHRSVSWYQQTPGQGLQFLFEYFSETQRNKGNFPGRFSGRQFSNSRSEMNVSTLELGDSALYLCASSSQYTGELFFGEGSRLTVL.

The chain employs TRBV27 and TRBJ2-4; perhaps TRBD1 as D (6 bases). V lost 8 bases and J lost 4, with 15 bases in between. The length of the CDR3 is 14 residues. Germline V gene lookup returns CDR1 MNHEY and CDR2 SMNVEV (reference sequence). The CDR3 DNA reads TGTGCCAGCCAATCAATCGGACAGAAAAACATTCAGTACTTC. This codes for CASQSIGQKNIQYF.

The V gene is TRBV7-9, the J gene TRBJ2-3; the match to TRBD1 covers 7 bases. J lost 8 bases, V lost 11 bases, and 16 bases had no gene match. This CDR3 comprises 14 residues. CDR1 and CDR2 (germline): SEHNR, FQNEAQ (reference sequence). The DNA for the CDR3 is TGTGCCCTTGGGGCAGGGGGTAGCGTCGGTACGCAGTATTTT. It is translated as CALGAGGSVGTQYF.

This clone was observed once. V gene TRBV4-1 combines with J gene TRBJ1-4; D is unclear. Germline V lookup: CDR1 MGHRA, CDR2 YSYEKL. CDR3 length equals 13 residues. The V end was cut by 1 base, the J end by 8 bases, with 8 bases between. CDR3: CASSQVRGEKLFF. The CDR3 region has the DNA TGCGCCAGCAGCCAAGTTCGCGGGGAAAAACTGTTTTTT.

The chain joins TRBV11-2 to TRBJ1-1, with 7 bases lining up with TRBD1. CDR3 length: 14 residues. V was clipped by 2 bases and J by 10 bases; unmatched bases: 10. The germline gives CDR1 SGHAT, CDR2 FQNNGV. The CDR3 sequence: CASSLTHGTVGAFF. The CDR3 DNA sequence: TGTGCCAGCAGCTTAACACATGGGACAGTCGGAGCTTTCTTT.

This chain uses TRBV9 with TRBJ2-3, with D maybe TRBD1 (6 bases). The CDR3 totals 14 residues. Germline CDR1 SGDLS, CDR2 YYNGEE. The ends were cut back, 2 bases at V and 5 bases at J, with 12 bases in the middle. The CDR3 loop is CASSVQTTGDTQYF. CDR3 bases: TGTGCCAGCAGCGTTCAAACGACAGGAGATACGCAGTATTTT.

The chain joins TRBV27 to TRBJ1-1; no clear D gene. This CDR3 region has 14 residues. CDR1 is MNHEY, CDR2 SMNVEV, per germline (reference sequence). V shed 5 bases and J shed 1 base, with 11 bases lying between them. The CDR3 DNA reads TGTGCCAGCAGTCCATGGACGAGGAACACTGAAGCTTTCTTT. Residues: CASSPWTRNTEAFF.

The CDR3 here is CASSQPGTSGSREQFF. As DNA, the CDR3 is TGTGCCAGCAGCCAACCCGGGACTAGCGGGAGTCGTGAGCAGTTCTTC. The chain links TRBV14 to TRBJ2-1; TRBD2 aligns across 14 bases. CDR1 and CDR2 from the germline V gene are SGHDN and FVKESK. J gave up 9 bases and V 2 bases, and 6 bases lay outside the gene matches. This CDR3 spans 16 amino acids. Full variable domain (missing parts from reference TRBV14 and TRBJ2-1): EAGVTQFPSHSVIEKGQTVTLRCDPISGHDNLYWYRRVMGKEIKFLLHFVKESKQDESGMPNNRFLAERTGGTYSTLKVQPAELEDSGVYFCASSQPGTSGSREQFFGPGTRLTVL.

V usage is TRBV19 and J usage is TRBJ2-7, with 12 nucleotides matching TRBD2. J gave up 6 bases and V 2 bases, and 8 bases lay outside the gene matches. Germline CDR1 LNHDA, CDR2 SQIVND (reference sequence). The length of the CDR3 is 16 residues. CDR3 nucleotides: TGTGCCAGTAGTATAACCCCAGGACTAGCGGGAATCGAGCAGTACTTC. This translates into CASSITPGLAGIEQYF.

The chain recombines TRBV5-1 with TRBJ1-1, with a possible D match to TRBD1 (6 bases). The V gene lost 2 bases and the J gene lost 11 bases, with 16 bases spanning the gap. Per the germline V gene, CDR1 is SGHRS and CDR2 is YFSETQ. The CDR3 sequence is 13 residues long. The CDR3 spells CASSFVQGGYAFF. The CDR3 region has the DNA TGCGCCAGCAGCTTCGTACAGGGTGGTTATGCTTTCTTT.

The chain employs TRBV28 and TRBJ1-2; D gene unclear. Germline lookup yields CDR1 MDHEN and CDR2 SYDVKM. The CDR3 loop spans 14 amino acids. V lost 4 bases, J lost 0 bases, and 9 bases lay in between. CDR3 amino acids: CASSYVTSNYGYTF. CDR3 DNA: TGTGCCAGCAGTTATGTGACTTCTAACTATGGCTACACCTTC.

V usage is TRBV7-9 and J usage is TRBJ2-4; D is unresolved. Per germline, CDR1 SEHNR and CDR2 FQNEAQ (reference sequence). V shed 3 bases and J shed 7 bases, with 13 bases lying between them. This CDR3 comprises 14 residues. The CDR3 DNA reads TGTGCCAGCAGCTTGACCCCATCCATTAACATTCAGTACTTC. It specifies CASSLTPSINIQYF. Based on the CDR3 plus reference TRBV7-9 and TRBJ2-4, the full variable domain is DTGVSQNPRHKITKRGQNVTFRCDPISEHNRLYWYRQTLGQGPEFLTYFQNEAQLEKSRLLSDRFSAERPKGSFSTLEIQRTEQGDSAMYLCASSLTPSINIQYFGAGTRLSVL.

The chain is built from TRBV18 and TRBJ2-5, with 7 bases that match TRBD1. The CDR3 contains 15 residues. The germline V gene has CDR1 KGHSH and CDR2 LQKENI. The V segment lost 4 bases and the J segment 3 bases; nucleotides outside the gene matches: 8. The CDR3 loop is CASSLYGTDEETQYF. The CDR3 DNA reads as TGTGCCAGCTCACTATACGGGACAGATGAAGAGACCCAGTACTTC.

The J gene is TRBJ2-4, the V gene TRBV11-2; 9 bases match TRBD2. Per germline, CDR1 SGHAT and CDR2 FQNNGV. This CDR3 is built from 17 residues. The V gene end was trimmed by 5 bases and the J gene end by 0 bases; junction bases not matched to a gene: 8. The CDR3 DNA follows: TGTGCCAGCAGCCCAAGCCTAGCGGGGCTAGCCAAAAACATTCAGTACTTC. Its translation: CASSPSLAGLAKNIQYF.

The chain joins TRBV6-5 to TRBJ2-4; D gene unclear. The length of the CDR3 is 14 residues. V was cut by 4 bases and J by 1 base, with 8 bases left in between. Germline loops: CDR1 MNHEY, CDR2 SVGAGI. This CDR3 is CASSFSLAKNIQYF. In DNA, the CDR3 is TGTGCCAGCAGTTTTAGTTTGGCCAAAAACATTCAGTACTTC.

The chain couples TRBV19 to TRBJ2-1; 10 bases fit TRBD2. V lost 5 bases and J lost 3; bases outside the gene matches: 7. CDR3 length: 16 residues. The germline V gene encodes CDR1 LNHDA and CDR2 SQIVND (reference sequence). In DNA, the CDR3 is TGTGCCAGTAGTCCAACTAGCGGGATAAGCTACAATGAGCAGTTCTTC. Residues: CASSPTSGISYNEQFF.

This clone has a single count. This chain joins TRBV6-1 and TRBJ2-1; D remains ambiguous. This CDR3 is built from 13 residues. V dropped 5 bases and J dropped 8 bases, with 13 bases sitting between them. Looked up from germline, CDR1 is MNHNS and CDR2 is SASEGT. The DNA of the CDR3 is TGTGCCAGCAGTCTTAACTCGGCCCATGAGCAGTTCTTC. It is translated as CASSLNSAHEQFF.

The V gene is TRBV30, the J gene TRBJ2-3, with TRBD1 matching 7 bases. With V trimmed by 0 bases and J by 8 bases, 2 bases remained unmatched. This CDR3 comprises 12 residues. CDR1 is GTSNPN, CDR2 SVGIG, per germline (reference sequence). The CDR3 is CAWSVYRGTQYF. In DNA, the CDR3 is TGTGCCTGGAGTGTATACAGGGGTACGCAGTATTTT.

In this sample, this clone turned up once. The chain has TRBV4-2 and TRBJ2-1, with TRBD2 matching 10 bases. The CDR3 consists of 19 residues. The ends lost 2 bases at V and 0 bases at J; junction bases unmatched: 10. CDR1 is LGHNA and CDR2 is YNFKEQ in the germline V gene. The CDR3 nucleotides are TGTGCCAGCAGCCAACTAGGGACTAGCGTTCAGAGCTCCTACAATGAGCAGTTCTTC. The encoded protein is CASSQLGTSVQSSYNEQFF.

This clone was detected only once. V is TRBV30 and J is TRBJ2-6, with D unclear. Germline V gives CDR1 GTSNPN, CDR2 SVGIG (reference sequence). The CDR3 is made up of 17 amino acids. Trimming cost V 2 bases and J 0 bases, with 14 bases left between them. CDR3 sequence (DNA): TGTGCCTGGAGTATTTATGACTCAAACTCTGGGGCCAACGTCCTGACTTTC. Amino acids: CAWSIYDSNSGANVLTF.

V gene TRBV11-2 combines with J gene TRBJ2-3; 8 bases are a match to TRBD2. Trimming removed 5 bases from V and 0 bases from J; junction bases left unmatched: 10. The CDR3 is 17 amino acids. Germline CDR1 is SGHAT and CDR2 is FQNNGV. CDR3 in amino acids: CASSPGTRALSTDTQYF. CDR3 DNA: TGTGCCAGCAGCCCCGGGACTAGGGCACTAAGCACAGATACGCAGTATTTT.